Listed below are T cell receptor beta chains from one sample, sequenced in a study of human T cells and chemical hapten exposure. TCRdb independently ran MiXCR on the RACE reads; one entry per CDR3 protein. The sample lists over 300,000 distinct CDR3 sequences, around 5.5% occurring once. Sample: whole blood, taken in connection with sensitization to the hapten diphenylcyclopropenone (DPC). These receptors originate from a woman aged 50 to 60 with alopecia areata. Some clones in this sample may be carry-over from other donors' samples. Both conserved end residues are trimmed from each CDR3. Fields, in order: V gene, J gene, clone size, CDR3 protein. For some rows the clone size is stated as once, few or many, or as a class when expanded; others skip it.

v_gene: TRBV28
j_gene: TRBJ2-7
abundance: many
CDR3aa: ASSFASGRGDEQY

v_gene: TRBV20-1
j_gene: TRBJ1-5
abundance: many
CDR3aa: SAQGYSRGSNQPQH

v_gene: TRBV6-5
j_gene: TRBJ1-2
abundance: many
CDR3aa: ASSGTGNGYT

v_gene: TRBV6-1
j_gene: TRBJ2-5
abundance: -
CDR3aa: ASSEAQAGKGTETQY

v_gene: TRBV7-2
j_gene: TRBJ1-6
abundance: -
CDR3aa: ASSPTPGTYNSPLH

v_gene: TRBV18
j_gene: TRBJ2-7
abundance: few
CDR3aa: ASSPDRVIDEQY

v_gene: TRBV28
j_gene: TRBJ1-5
abundance: -
CDR3aa: ASSLPPQTPQH

v_gene: TRBV28
j_gene: TRBJ2-5
abundance: many
CDR3aa: ASSPMGLGKTQY

v_gene: TRBV11-2
j_gene: TRBJ1-4
abundance: few
CDR3aa: ASSLWTGDGKLF

v_gene: TRBV9
j_gene: TRBJ2-6
abundance: many
CDR3aa: ASNLDEGAGANVLT

v_gene: TRBV20-1
j_gene: TRBJ1-1
abundance: many
CDR3aa: SARGRANTEAF

v_gene: TRBV2
j_gene: TRBJ1-1
abundance: few
CDR3aa: ASSLAARGTEAF

v_gene: TRBV28
j_gene: TRBJ1-1
abundance: many
CDR3aa: ASSYPGSNTEAF

v_gene: TRBV6-2/TRBV6-3
j_gene: TRBJ1-1
abundance: few
CDR3aa: ASSGAVNTEAF

v_gene: TRBV5-1
j_gene: TRBJ1-6
abundance: few
CDR3aa: ASSIGTFDSYNSPLH

v_gene: TRBV24-1
j_gene: TRBJ1-2
abundance: many
CDR3aa: ATSHRGDYGYT

v_gene: TRBV4-1
j_gene: TRBJ2-3
abundance: few
CDR3aa: ASSQEQRATDTQY

v_gene: TRBV29-1
j_gene: TRBJ1-1
abundance: many
CDR3aa: SVVQNTEAF

v_gene: TRBV12-3/TRBV12-4
j_gene: TRBJ2-3
abundance: many
CDR3aa: ASRYTDTQY

v_gene: TRBV6-2/TRBV6-3
j_gene: TRBJ2-5
abundance: many
CDR3aa: ASSYSTWREGDLNPQSN

v_gene: TRBV4-3
j_gene: TRBJ2-1
abundance: many
CDR3aa: ASSQGKGQISYNEQF

v_gene: TRBV5-6
j_gene: TRBJ2-2
abundance: many
CDR3aa: ASSPGTLTGELF

v_gene: TRBV20-1
j_gene: TRBJ2-7
abundance: many
CDR3aa: SARRSSSYEQY

v_gene: TRBV15
j_gene: TRBJ2-1
abundance: many
CDR3aa: ATSRDSAGGPVSYNEQF

v_gene: TRBV6-2/TRBV6-3
j_gene: TRBJ1-1
abundance: few
CDR3aa: ASSYFPTGSNTEAF

v_gene: TRBV9
j_gene: TRBJ2-7
abundance: many
CDR3aa: ASSPRGNRGGEQY

v_gene: TRBV20-1
j_gene: TRBJ2-7
abundance: many
CDR3aa: SARDGLALYEQY

v_gene: TRBV28
j_gene: TRBJ1-4
abundance: -
CDR3aa: ASRSQGATNEKLF

v_gene: TRBV6-2/TRBV6-3
j_gene: TRBJ2-3
abundance: few
CDR3aa: ASSYPGLDGTDTQY

v_gene: TRBV5-6
j_gene: TRBJ1-2
abundance: few
CDR3aa: ASKADYGYT

v_gene: TRBV20-1
j_gene: TRBJ1-5
abundance: -
CDR3aa: SARDRRSGQPQH

v_gene: TRBV20-1
j_gene: TRBJ1-5
abundance: few
CDR3aa: SARGHLLSNQPQH

v_gene: TRBV5-1
j_gene: TRBJ2-7
abundance: -
CDR3aa: ASSLDQLSYEQY

v_gene: TRBV5-1
j_gene: TRBJ2-5
abundance: many
CDR3aa: ASSPAPSYKETQY

v_gene: TRBV7-9
j_gene: TRBJ1-6
abundance: few
CDR3aa: ASSAGRDSPLH

v_gene: TRBV5-1
j_gene: TRBJ2-1
abundance: many
CDR3aa: ASSPPLAGGLFRIDEQF

v_gene: TRBV29-1
j_gene: TRBJ2-3
abundance: -
CDR3aa: SVAPGLEEIADTQY

v_gene: TRBV11-3
j_gene: TRBJ2-1
abundance: -
CDR3aa: ASSPRDRETNEQF

v_gene: TRBV27
j_gene: TRBJ2-3
abundance: few
CDR3aa: ASSLSNMAGGRDTQY

v_gene: TRBV7-2
j_gene: TRBJ1-1
abundance: -
CDR3aa: ASSFQGGLATEAF

v_gene: TRBV12-3/TRBV12-4
j_gene: TRBJ2-3
abundance: -
CDR3aa: ASSLGGRMADTQY

v_gene: TRBV18
j_gene: TRBJ1-1
abundance: -
CDR3aa: ATAGGMDTEAF

v_gene: TRBV20-1
j_gene: TRBJ2-7
abundance: many
CDR3aa: SARQGGGADEQY

v_gene: TRBV30
j_gene: TRBJ2-1
abundance: -
CDR3aa: AWKVGRLAVDYNEQF

v_gene: TRBV11-2
j_gene: TRBJ2-7
abundance: many
CDR3aa: ASSLGPGGLVEQY

v_gene: TRBV2
j_gene: TRBJ2-3
abundance: many
CDR3aa: ASRVSRDTQY

v_gene: TRBV20-1
j_gene: TRBJ1-3
abundance: many
CDR3aa: SARDKRRGVPGNTIY

v_gene: TRBV7-8
j_gene: TRBJ2-7
abundance: many
CDR3aa: ASLARGQSAYEQY

v_gene: TRBV6-1
j_gene: TRBJ2-7
abundance: few
CDR3aa: ATLGGNEQY

v_gene: TRBV12-3/TRBV12-4
j_gene: TRBJ2-1
abundance: few
CDR3aa: ASSSEAVYNEQF

v_gene: TRBV4-2
j_gene: TRBJ1-4
abundance: -
CDR3aa: ASSQDSEKLF

v_gene: TRBV20-1
j_gene: TRBJ2-3
abundance: many
CDR3aa: SAQRQGTDTQY

v_gene: TRBV7-2
j_gene: TRBJ2-3
abundance: -
CDR3aa: ASSLDGLPDTQY

v_gene: TRBV6-6
j_gene: TRBJ1-4
abundance: many
CDR3aa: ASSLRGTGGEKLF

v_gene: TRBV7-2
j_gene: TRBJ2-7
abundance: few
CDR3aa: ASSLAVGYEQY

v_gene: TRBV2
j_gene: TRBJ1-4
abundance: many
CDR3aa: ASSEAGTVGEKLF

v_gene: TRBV7-2
j_gene: TRBJ1-6
abundance: -
CDR3aa: ASSLASGQGNSPLH

v_gene: TRBV7-9
j_gene: TRBJ2-7
abundance: many
CDR3aa: ASSSGTGNTYEQY